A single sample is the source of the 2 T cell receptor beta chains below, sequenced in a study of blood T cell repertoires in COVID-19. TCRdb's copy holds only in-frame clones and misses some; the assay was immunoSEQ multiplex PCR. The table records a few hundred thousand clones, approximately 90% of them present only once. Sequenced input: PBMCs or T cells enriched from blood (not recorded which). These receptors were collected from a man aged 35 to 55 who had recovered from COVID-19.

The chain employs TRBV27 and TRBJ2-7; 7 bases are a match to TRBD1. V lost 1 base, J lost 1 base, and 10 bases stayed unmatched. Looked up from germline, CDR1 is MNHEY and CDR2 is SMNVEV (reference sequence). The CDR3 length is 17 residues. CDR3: CASSLFLNRGLSYEQYF. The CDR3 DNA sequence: TGTGCCAGCAGTTTATTCTTAAACAGGGGTTTGTCCTACGAGCAGTACTTC.

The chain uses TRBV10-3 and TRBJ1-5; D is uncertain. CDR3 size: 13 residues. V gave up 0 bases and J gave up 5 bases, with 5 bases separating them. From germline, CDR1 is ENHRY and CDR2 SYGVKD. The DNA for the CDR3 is TGTGCCATCAGTGAGTCTCCAGATCAGCCCCAGCATTTT. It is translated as CAISESPDQPQHF.